Sequencing of this TCR beta chain was carried out in a study of early T cells in non-severe SARS-CoV-2 infection (dated by TCRdb to the early 2020s). Broadly, across the study: TCR sequencing used bulk RNA from unsorted whole blood, so alpha and beta chains could not be paired.

A case-control design nested within a healthcare worker cohort in London, UK, was used, with weekly nasopharyngeal swab PCR tests and blood sampling performed. Healthcare workers were enrolled in the week of the UK lockdown, from 23 to 31 March 2020, and were followed every week for up to 16 weeks. The CDR3, from cysteine to phenylalanine, totals 13 residues. The only DNA kept is the CDR3, 39 bases in frame from the first base. CDR1 and CDR2 are read off the germline V gene (reference sequence) as LGHDT and YNNKEL. V lost 2 bases and J lost 5 bases; the stretch between them is 9 bases long. Libraries were constructed by 5' RACE. The sequencer was a NextSeq 500. Unique molecular identifiers were attached to individual cDNA molecules in the TCR library protocol so that sequencing error and PCR bias could be corrected. TCR alpha and beta chains were both sequenced, and the abundances of alpha and beta sequences in each sample were closely correlated with each other. On the study's bioinformatics: V gene, J gene and CDR3 annotation of TCR sequences was performed with Decombinator V4. TCRs were defined as expanded if a significant change between any two time points was detected under a Poisson model with p below 0.0001. TCR abundances were normalised to the total number of TCRs sequenced in each sample and reported as counts per million. TRAV1-2 paired with TRAJ12, TRAJ20 or TRAJ33 defined MAIT TCRs, while TRAV10 paired with TRAJ18 defined iNKT TCRs. VDJdb, accessed on 1 November 2021, was searched for TCRs annotated for CMV, EBV and SARS-CoV-2, and TCRs annotated for more than one antigen were excluded. Using fastp trimming at Q25 and MiXCR clonotype assembly, TCRdb reanalyzed the public sequencing data and kept in-frame beta chains. Every entry covers one CDR3 protein and lists the most common genes and DNA from its rows. Clone size and V and J calls follow TCRdb, not the original study. The sample includes 98,000 or so distinct CDR3 sequences, with more than 9.5% observed a single time. The ten largest clones take up roughly 5% of the sample.

The study at large found these results: Matching against VDJdb was skewed toward anti-spike CD8 responses, likely underestimated virus-specific expansions, and missed private and CD4 specificities.

For this clonotype: Its binding antigen is unknown. Base qualities are not recorded, but no much larger clone differs from it by a single base.

Here the chain combines TRBV3-1 and TRBJ2-5, with the D segment identity uncertain. Material for sequencing was whole blood. This clonotype was sampled from an adult who was a healthcare worker with PCR-confirmed SARS-CoV-2 infection or an uninfected control (not recorded which). At the DNA level, the sequence is TGTGCCAGCAGCCAACTGGGGATGGAGACCCAGTACTTC. This encodes CASSQLGMETQYF.